These 18 T cell receptor beta chains were sequenced from one sample in a study of T cell responses to AZD1222 COVID-19 vaccine. Here immunoSEQ multiplex PCR was the method, and the copy in TCRdb shows in-frame clones only, minus some. The table lists 150,000 to 200,000 clones, just over 90% of them singletons, with 3.4% in the top ten. Sequencing used peripheral blood, obtained 28 days after the second AZD1222 dose. These receptors all come from an adult who received the AZD1222 COVID-19 vaccine.

The gene calls are TRBV28 and TRBJ2-2; no clear D. The CDR3 covers 15 residues. Trimming cost V 3 bases and J 0 bases, with 8 bases left between them. Germline V gene lookup returns CDR1 MDHEN and CDR2 SYDVKM. CDR3 region: CASSFRAANTGELFF. The CDR3 DNA follows: TGTGCCAGCAGTTTCCGGGCCGCGAACACCGGGGAGCTGTTTTTT.

The V call is TRBV18, the J call TRBJ1-2, with 7 nucleotides matching TRBD1. V lost 0 bases, J lost 4 bases, and 8 bases stayed unmatched. The CDR3 runs to 16 residues. Germline CDR1 reads KGHSH; CDR2 reads LQKENI. CDR3 amino acids: CASSPPLQGKRYGYTF. In DNA, the CDR3 is TGTGCCAGCTCACCACCCTTACAGGGGAAACGCTATGGCTACACCTTC. Full variable domain (missing parts from reference TRBV18 and TRBJ1-2): NAGVMQNPRHLVRRRGQEARLRCSPMKGHSHVYWYRQLPEEGLKFMVYLQKENIIDESGMPKERFSAEFPKEGPSILRIQQVVRGDSAAYFCASSPPLQGKRYGYTFGSGTRLTVV.

This chain joins TRBV19 and TRBJ2-2, with unresolved D. Per the germline V gene, CDR1 is LNHDA and CDR2 is SQIVND (reference sequence). Between the trimmed V and J ends, which lost 7 bases and 3 bases, there was a span of 12 bases. There are 14 residues in the CDR3. CDR3 nucleotide sequence: TGTGCCAGTACCGATACCTCTTACACCGGGGAGCTGTTTTTT. Amino acids: CASTDTSYTGELFF.

The chain has TRBV28 and TRBJ2-7, with D possibly matching TRBD1 (6 bases). In germline, CDR1 is MDHEN, CDR2 SYDVKM. Trimming shortened V by 6 bases and J by 3 bases, and 15 bases separated the two germline ends. This CDR3 is 14 amino acids long. CDR3 DNA sequence: TGTGCCAGCAGCCTATGGACAGCAAGCTACGAGCAGTACTTC. Residues: CASSLWTASYEQYF.

The V gene is TRBV5-5, the J gene TRBJ2-3; 7 bases map to TRBD1. Trimming at V came to 4 bases and at J to 0 bases, leaving 14 bases not matched to a gene. Germline V gives CDR1 SGHKS, CDR2 YYEKEE (reference sequence). This CDR3 comprises 18 residues. The CDR3 DNA follows: TGTGCCAGCAGCCCGACAGGGTCAGGATTCGTGAGCACAGATACGCAGTATTTT. It encodes CASSPTGSGFVSTDTQYF. Filled out from reference TRBV5-5 and TRBJ2-3, the complete variable domain reads DAGVTQSPTHLIKTRGQQVTLRCSPISGHKSVSWYQQVLGQGPQFIFQYYEKEERGRGNFPDRFSARQFPNYSSELNVNALLLGDSALYLCASSPTGSGFVSTDTQYFGPGTRLTVL.

This clone has only a few counts. This sequence joins TRBV12-3 or TRBV12-4 and TRBJ2-5; the D gene is possibly TRBD2 (6 bases). Trimming left V 4 bases short and J 9 bases short, with 15 bases between. The CDR3 loop spans 13 amino acids. Here the CDR3 reads CASSSGSREAQYF. CDR3 coding DNA: TGTGCCAGCAGTTCGGGATCGAGGGAGGCCCAGTACTTC.

The chain has TRBV19 and TRBJ2-4; 9 bases align to TRBD2. This CDR3 region has 17 residues. Germline trimming cut 3 bases from V and 4 bases from J; bases unmatched to any gene: 10. The germline V gene encodes CDR1 LNHDA and CDR2 SQIVND (reference sequence). The CDR3 DNA follows: TGTGCCAGTAGTATGAGACTAGCGGAGAACCAGAAAAACATTCAGTACTTC. Amino acids: CASSMRLAENQKNIQYF. Full variable domain (remainder filled in from reference TRBV19 and TRBJ2-4): DGGITQSPKYLFRKEGQNVTLSCEQNLNHDAMYWYRQDPGQGLRLIYYSQIVNDFQKGDIAEGYSVSREKKESFPLTVTSAQKNPTAFYLCASSMRLAENQKNIQYFGAGTRLSVL.

The CDR3 loop is CASSVTPGQGKETQYF. The CDR3 DNA reads as TGTGCCAGCAGTGTTACACCGGGACAGGGAAAAGAGACCCAGTACTTC. This sequence joins TRBV6-1 and TRBJ2-5; 9 positions agree with TRBD1. Losses at the gene ends were 4 bases for V and 3 bases for J; bases not matched to a gene: 9. The germline CDR1 and CDR2 sequences are MNHNS and SASEGT. This CDR3 spans 16 amino acids.

This clone was seen a single time. This chain joins TRBV9 and TRBJ2-5; TRBD2 agrees at 7 bases. Per germline, CDR1 SGDLS and CDR2 YYNGEE. Trimming at V came to 0 bases and at J to 4 bases, leaving 9 bases not matched to a gene. The CDR3 runs to 16 residues. This CDR3 is CASSVDGSGDPETQYF. In DNA, the CDR3 is TGTGCCAGCAGCGTAGACGGGAGCGGGGATCCAGAGACCCAGTACTTC. The full variable domain, rest sourced from reference TRBV9 and TRBJ2-5, is DSGVTQTPKHLITATGQRVTLRCSPRSGDLSVYWYQQSLDQGLQFLIQYYNGEERAKGNILERFSAQQFPDLHSELNLSSLELGDSALYFCASSVDGSGDPETQYFGPGTRLLVL.

The chain links TRBV30 to TRBJ1-5; the match to TRBD1 covers 7 bases. The CDR3 contains 16 residues. The trim removed 3 bases at V and 1 base at J, leaving 9 bases unmatched. In germline, CDR1 is GTSNPN, CDR2 SVGIG (reference sequence). The CDR3 region has the DNA TGTGCCTGGAGCACAAACAGGGGACGAAGCAATCAGCCCCAGCATTTT. Protein product: CAWSTNRGRSNQPQHF.

The gene calls are TRBV21-1 and TRBJ2-7; TRBD2, the table's D call, lacks a check against the DNA. TRBV21-1 is a known pseudogene. There are 14 residues in the CDR3. CDR3 loop: CASSIPGRPYEQYF. The DNA of the CDR3 is TGTGCCAGCAGCATTCCGGGTCGTCCCTACGAGCAGTACTTC.

V gene TRBV2 combines with J gene TRBJ2-5, with 12 nucleotides matching TRBD2. The junction had 5 bases not matched to a gene; V was cut back by 6 bases and J by 0 bases. Germline assignment: CDR1 SNHLY and CDR2 FYNNEI. This CDR3 contains 16 residues. The CDR3, as DNA: TGTGCCAGCAGCTTCCGGACTAGCGGGAACCAAGAGACCCAGTACTTC. Amino acid sequence: CASSFRTSGNQETQYF.

This rearrangement joins TRBV29-1 to TRBJ2-3; D is perhaps TRBD1 or TRBD2 (5 bases each). V lost 4 bases and J lost 3, with 20 bases in between. CDR3 size: 16 residues. The V gene's germline CDR1 is SQVTM and CDR2 ANQGSEA. The CDR3 spells CSVGVYRSRGTDTQYF. The DNA for the CDR3 is TGCAGCGTTGGGGTCTACAGGTCCCGAGGGACAGATACGCAGTATTTT.

The rearrangement joins TRBV18 to TRBJ1-2, with TRBD1 as a possible D gene (5 bases). V lost 1 base to trimming and J lost 8 bases, with 23 bases between them. This CDR3 is built from 17 residues. CDR1 is KGHSH, CDR2 LQKENI, per germline. CDR3 sequence: CASSPQDQTNSGWGYTF. The CDR3 DNA reads as TGTGCCAGCTCACCACAAGATCAGACCAACTCAGGGTGGGGCTACACCTTC. The variable domain in full, with the rest retrieved from reference TRBV18 and TRBJ1-2, is NAGVMQNPRHLVRRRGQEARLRCSPMKGHSHVYWYRQLPEEGLKFMVYLQKENIIDESGMPKERFSAEFPKEGPSILRIQQVVRGDSAAYFCASSPQDQTNSGWGYTFGSGTRLTVV.

This sequence joins TRBV4-3 and TRBJ2-1, with 8 nucleotides matching TRBD2. Germline V gives CDR1 LGHNA, CDR2 YSLEER. Trimming removed 1 base from V and 3 bases from J; junction bases left unmatched: 5. This CDR3 spans 16 amino acids. Written as DNA, the CDR3 is TGCGCCAGCAGCCAAGCCTCGGGGGGGGTCTACAATGAGCAGTTCTTC. This codes for CASSQASGGVYNEQFF.

V and J are TRBV6-5 and TRBJ2-1; maybe TRBD2 (6 bases). The CDR3 sequence is 11 residues long. With 2 bases removed from V and 10 bases from J, the gap between germline ends came to 6 bases. Germline V gene data show CDR1 as MNHEY and CDR2 as SVGAGI. CDR3 residues: CASSYSGEQFF. Written as DNA, the CDR3 is TGTGCCAGCAGTTACAGCGGGGAGCAGTTCTTC.

The chain joins TRBV19 to TRBJ2-7, with TRBD1 as a possible D gene (6 bases). CDR3 length: 16 amino acids. V gave up 1 base and J gave up 1 base, with 14 bases separating them. Looked up from germline, CDR1 is LNHDA and CDR2 is SQIVND (reference sequence). The CDR3 DNA reads as TGTGCCAGTAGTATAGGTGGGGGCTCGAAGTCCTACGAGCAGTACTTC. The encoded protein is CASSIGGGSKSYEQYF.

This clone was found once. This rearrangement joins TRBV11-2 to TRBJ1-5, with D unresolved. The V end was cut by 0 bases, the J end by 0 bases, with 6 bases between. The CDR3 spans 15 residues. Germline CDR1 reads SGHAT; CDR2 reads FQNNGV. The CDR3 here is CASSLDSYSNQPQHF. CDR3 coding DNA: TGTGCCAGCAGCTTAGACTCATATAGCAATCAGCCCCAGCATTTT.